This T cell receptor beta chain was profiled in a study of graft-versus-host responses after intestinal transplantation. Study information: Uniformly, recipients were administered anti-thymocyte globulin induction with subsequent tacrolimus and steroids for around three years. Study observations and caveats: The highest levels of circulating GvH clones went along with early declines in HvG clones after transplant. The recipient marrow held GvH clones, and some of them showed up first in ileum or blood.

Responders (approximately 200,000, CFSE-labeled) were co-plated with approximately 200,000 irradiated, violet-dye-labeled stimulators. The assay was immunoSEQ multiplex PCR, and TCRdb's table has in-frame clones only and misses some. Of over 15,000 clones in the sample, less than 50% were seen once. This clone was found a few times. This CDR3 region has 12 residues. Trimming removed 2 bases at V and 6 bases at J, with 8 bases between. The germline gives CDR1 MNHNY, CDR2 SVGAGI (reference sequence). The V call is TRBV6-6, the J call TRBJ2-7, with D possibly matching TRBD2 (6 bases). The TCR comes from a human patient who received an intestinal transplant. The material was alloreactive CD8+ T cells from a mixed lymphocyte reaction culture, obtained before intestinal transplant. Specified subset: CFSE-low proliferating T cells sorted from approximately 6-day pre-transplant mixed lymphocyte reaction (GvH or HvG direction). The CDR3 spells CASSYVGGEQYF. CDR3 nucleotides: TGTGCCAGCAGTTACGTGGGGGGCGAGCAGTACTTC.